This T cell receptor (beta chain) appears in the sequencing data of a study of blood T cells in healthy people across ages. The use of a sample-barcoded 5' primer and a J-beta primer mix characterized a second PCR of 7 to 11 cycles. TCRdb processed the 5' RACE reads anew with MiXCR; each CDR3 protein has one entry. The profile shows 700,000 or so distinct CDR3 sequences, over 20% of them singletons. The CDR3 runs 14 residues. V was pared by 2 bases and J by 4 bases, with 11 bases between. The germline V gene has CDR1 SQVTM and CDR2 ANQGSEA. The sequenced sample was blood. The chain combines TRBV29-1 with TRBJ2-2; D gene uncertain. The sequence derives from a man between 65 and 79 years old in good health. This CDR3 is CSVEPPMGTGELFF. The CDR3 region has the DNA TGCAGCGTTGAACCTCCTATGGGCACCGGGGAGCTGTTTTTT.